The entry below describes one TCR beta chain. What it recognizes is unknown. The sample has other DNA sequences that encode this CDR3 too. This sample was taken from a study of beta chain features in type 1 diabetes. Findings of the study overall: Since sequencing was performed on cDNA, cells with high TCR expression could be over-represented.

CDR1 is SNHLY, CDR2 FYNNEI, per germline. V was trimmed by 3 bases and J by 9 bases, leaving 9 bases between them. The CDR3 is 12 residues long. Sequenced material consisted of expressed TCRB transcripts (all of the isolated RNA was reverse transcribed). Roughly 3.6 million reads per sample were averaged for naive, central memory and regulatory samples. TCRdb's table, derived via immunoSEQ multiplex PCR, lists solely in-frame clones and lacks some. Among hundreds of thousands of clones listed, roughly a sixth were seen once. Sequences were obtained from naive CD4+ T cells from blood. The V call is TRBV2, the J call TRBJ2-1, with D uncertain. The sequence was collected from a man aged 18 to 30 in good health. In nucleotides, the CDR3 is TGTGCCAGCAGTGAGAGTATGGGTGAGCAGTTCTTC. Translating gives CASSESMGEQFF. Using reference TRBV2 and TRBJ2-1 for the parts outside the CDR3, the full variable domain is EPEVTQTPSHQVTQMGQEVILRCVPISNHLYFYWYRQILGQKVEFLVSFYNNEISEKSEIFDDQFSVERPDGSNFTLKIRSTKLEDSAMYFCASSESMGEQFFGPGTRLTVL.